This T cell receptor beta chain was obtained from a study of T-cell memory formation after mild COVID-19 (dated by TCRdb to the early 2020s). Context from the whole study: TCR sequence clusters from the two donors were largely donor specific. In a couple of donors, T-cell clones that expanded and contracted after mild COVID-19 were tracked by sequencing TCRalpha and TCRbeta repertoires over time. Two young, previously healthy adult volunteers made up the cohort, one male and one female.

PBMCs were isolated by Ficoll-Paque density gradient centrifugation. As regards this clonotype: Its antigen is not yet known. Base qualities were left out, and no much larger clone turns up one base away.

The CDR3 spans 13 residues, from the cysteine through the phenylalanine. Left in the record is the CDR3 DNA by itself, 39 bases read in frame from the first base. The germline V end is reduced by 4 bases and the J end by 4 bases; junction bases left unmatched: 6. Sequences DFQATT (CDR1) and SNEGSKA (CDR2) are obtained from the germline V gene (reference sequence). The sequencer was an Illumina NovaSeq 6000. Using 5'RACE with constant-segment primers, TCRalpha and TCRbeta cDNA libraries were constructed, with sample barcodes and unique molecular identifiers added in the process. RNA was extracted from every sample with Trizol reagent. Library amplification was performed in two PCR steps, and a second sample barcode and Illumina TruSeq adapters were introduced in the second step. The libraries were sequenced on an Illumina NovaSeq using 2 x 150 bp paired-end reads. The original pipeline was this. Demultiplexing of reads and collapsing into UMI-guided consensus sequences were performed with migec v1.2.7. Using mixcr v2.1.11, the UMI consensuses were aligned to TRA and TRB V and J templates and assembled into clonotypes. Expanded or contracted clonotypes were those called significant by both edgeR and NoisET, with noise models trained on biological replicates. edgeR calls used a false discovery rate-adjusted p below 0.01 and a log2 fold-change threshold of 1. As an exploratory analysis of dynamics, max-normalized trajectories of the 1000 most abundant clonotypes were examined by PCA with hierarchical clustering. The CD4 or CD8 phenotype of responding clones was assigned using the separately sequenced CD4+ and CD8+ repertoires. TCRdb itself trimmed the public reads at Q25 with fastp, ran MiXCR and retained productive beta chains. Here each entry gathers all rows of one CDR3 protein and keeps the most common genes and DNA. These V and J calls originate from TCRdb's pipeline instead of the authors' own analysis. In this sample the table shows approximately 570,000 distinct CDR3 sequences, 18% of which occur a single time. The biggest ten clones account for around 11% of the sample.

Study-wide findings and limitations: The study included only a couple of mild cases, and larger cohorts that include severe cases with pre-infection samples were judged to be necessary. Some responding clones were found in pre-infection memory, which suggests that pre-existing cross-reactive memory T cells took part in the SARS-CoV-2 response. Clones that contracted from day 15 to 85 showed balanced CD4/CD8 phenotypes, whereas a second wave of clones that expanded from day 15 to 37 leaned towards CD4+. Whether the second-wave clones peaking on day 37 were SARS-CoV-2 specific was not confirmed. Contracting CD4+ clones turned up mainly in the CM and EM memory subsets, whereas EMRA was where CD8+ clones were enriched.

The chain is assembled from TRBV20-1 and TRBJ2-7, with 8 central nucleotides matching TRBD1. The origin of this receptor is an adult woman who had mild COVID-19 (a few samples of this study predate the infection). The sample titles of this study are shuffled in the database, so cell type and time point are left out; the donor was told from shared clones. The sequenced sample consisted of PBMCs or a T cell subset sorted from them (not recorded which). CDR3 sequence: CSAKWDRRYEQYF. The DNA sequence is TGCAGTGCTAAATGGGACAGGAGGTACGAGCAGTACTTC.